This TCR beta chain was observed in a study of persistence of HIV-infected CD4 T cells. For the study at large: Isolated cells were CMV- and HIV-1 Gag-responding CD4+ T cells. Study-wide results and limits: Degenerate expanded CDR3beta sequences were enriched among CMV- and Gag-responding cells. CMV- and Gag-responding cells had lower TCRbeta richness than CD3/CD28-responding cells.

Details on this clone: Its antigen is unknown.

The stimulus was an HIV-1 Gag 15-mer peptide pool, about 1.1 ug/peptide/mL. Memory cells lacking CD40L and CD69 with high CD45RO were sorted. Inclusion required CMV-positive serology and CD4+ counts above 400 cells/uL. The immunoSEQ assay was version 4, run in survey mode. Assay: immunoSEQ multiplex PCR; the TCRdb copy retains only in-frame clones and omits some. The sample has about 60,000 clones, 65% to 75% seen once. This sequence was found in an adult man with HIV who was CMV-seropositive. This specimen was CD4+ T cells sorted from PBMCs after roughly 19-hour stimulation, taken from a patient who received antiretroviral therapy.

The CDR3 region is CSVGQMNDEQYF. CDR3 in DNA: TGCAGCGTCGGACAGATGAACGACGAGCAGTACTTC. The chain recombines TRBV29-1 with TRBJ2-7, with a tentative D call TRBD1 (6 bases). V was shortened by 6 bases and J by 5 bases, with 14 bases between the two germline ends. Per germline, CDR1 SQVTM and CDR2 ANQGSEA. This CDR3 is 12 amino acids long.